Sequencing of this T cell receptor (beta chain) was carried out in a study of shared clonotypes between healthy human individuals (TCRdb year 2020). As for the study more broadly: Three men and a couple of women, aged 18 to 49 years, made up the cohort. Per donor, three plates each were used for CD4 naive and CD4 memory, two for CD8 naive, and one for CD8 memory. To estimate repertoire size and how much clonotype sharing occurs between individuals, the study deeply sequenced the blood TCR repertoires of 4 to 6 healthy adults. To increase sequencing depth and limit assay-specific biases, different laboratories used diverse techniques to prepare libraries and sequence TCR repertoires. Per donor, leukapheresis produced somewhere between about 0.94 and 9.5 billion PBMCs.

The research as a whole found: Naive subsets generally had larger estimated clonotype richness than memory subsets. Approximately 5% of naive CD4, 3% to 3.5% of naive CD8, approximately 2.2% of memory CD4, and 0.35% to 0.4% of memory CD8 clonotypes were shared across several donors. Even with the large sequencing depth, rarefaction of the sorted-subset datasets indicated that sequencing was incomplete. Compared with non-shared clonotypes, clonotypes shared by all four sorted-subset donors had higher generation probabilities. Because the study included only a small number of donors, the genetic and exposure-history diversity represented was limited. Sampling was restricted to blood, and TCR repertoires in tissues likely differ from the TCR repertoires found in blood. Pairwise subsampling led to the expectation that sequencing depth would affect the degree of clonotype sharing among donors.

Healthy HIV-negative adults with no recently reported acute infections or vaccinations were included as donors. Every donor was a Caucasian adult residing in Nashville, Tennessee, USA. CD4+ T cells were enriched by magnetic negative selection; naive cells were then positively selected on CD45RA, and the negative fraction formed the memory subset. Blood was collected by leukapheresis, and PBMCs were isolated by Ficoll-Histopaque density gradient centrifugation and then cryopreserved in liquid nitrogen vapor phase. Analytical flow cytometry was used to check the purity and quantity of every magnetically sorted T cell population. Each sorted fraction had its genomic DNA isolated and then quantified by UV absorbance on a Nanodrop 2000c. This clone was picked up one time. No antigen is known for it. No much larger clone exists at a distance of one base, and base qualities are not known. TCR CDR3 regions were amplified from genomic DNA by multiplex PCR using the deep immunoSEQ assay. Extracted genomic DNA from each cell subset was spread evenly across all wells of several immunoSEQ 96-well plates, with each plate serving as a replicate. For sorted subsets, each replicate PCR was loaded with around 200 ng genomic DNA, equivalent to 25,000 to 35,000 T cell genomes. Purified libraries were quantified with a Qubit 3.0 fluorometer, sized on a Bioanalyzer 2100, and re-quantified with the KAPA Library Quantification kit. Each immunoSEQ 96-well plate was sequenced on its own single-read 150-cycle Illumina NextSeq 550 flow cell. For the original study's pipeline: Because the immunoSEQ output held only junctional sequences and lacked quality scores, the filtering could not match the filtering applied to full-length reads. To assign V/J genes and CDR3, sequences were annotated against IMGT germline references using PyIR, a Python wrapper for IgBLAST v1.9. Reads with weak V/J assignments (E-value above 1e-6), missing CDR3, stop codons, out-of-frame junctions, or ambiguous translated residues were removed. A V3J clonotype was defined by an identical inferred V gene, J gene, and CDR3 amino acid sequence. Percentage overlap between repertoires was calculated by dividing the number of shared unique clonotypes by the size of the smaller repertoire. Three approaches were used to assess repertoire richness: RTK rarefaction, the Chao1 estimator, and Recon v2.1 estimates of unobserved clonotypes. Generation probabilities were computed with OLGA for all TCRbeta clonotypes obtained by the gDNA method from a handful of donors. The source is immuneACCESS, and TCRdb retained only in-frame sequences with V and J called. Part of the clones is not carried over; for the studies checked, unresolved V genes explain less than half of this, and the remainder is unexplained. The DNA was the basis for D and trimming; V, J and clone size are from that table. This sample is represented by roughly 1 million clones; 78% of them were singletons. The ten largest clones represent approximately 0.5% of the sample.

CDR1 SQVTM and CDR2 ANQGSEA are derived from the germline V gene. V gives up 7 bases and J gives up 0 bases, and the segment between their germline ends measures 10 bases. Spanning cysteine to phenylalanine, the CDR3 consists of 12 amino acids. The only DNA kept is the CDR3, 36 bases in frame from the first base. The source is a man younger than 35 in good health. Some clones in this sample may be carry-over from other donors' samples. The sample was memory CD4+ T cells from PBMCs. Read against the paper, the sample's cell subset or site label means: CD45RA-negative fraction. This chain is built from TRBV29-1 and TRBJ2-7, with the D gene uncertain. The CDR3 protein is CSGAESSYEQYF. The DNA sequence reads TGCAGCGGGGCGGAGAGCTCCTACGAGCAGTACTTC.